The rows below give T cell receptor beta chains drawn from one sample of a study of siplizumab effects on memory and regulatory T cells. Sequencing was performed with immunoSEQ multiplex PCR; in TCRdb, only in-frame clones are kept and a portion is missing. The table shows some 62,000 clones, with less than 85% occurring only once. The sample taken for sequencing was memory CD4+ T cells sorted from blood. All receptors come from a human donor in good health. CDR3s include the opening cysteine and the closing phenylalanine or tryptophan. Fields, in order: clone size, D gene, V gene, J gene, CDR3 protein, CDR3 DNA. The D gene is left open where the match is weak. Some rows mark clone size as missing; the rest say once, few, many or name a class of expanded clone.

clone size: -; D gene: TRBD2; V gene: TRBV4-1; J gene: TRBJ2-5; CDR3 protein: CASSQERLAGEETQYF; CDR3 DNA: TGCGCCAGCAGCCAAGAGCGGCTAGCGGGAGAGGAGACCCAGTACTTC
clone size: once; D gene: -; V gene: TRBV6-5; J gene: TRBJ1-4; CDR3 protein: CASSQGGREKLFF; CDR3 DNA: TGTGCCAGCAGTCAGGGAGGGAGAGAAAAACTGTTTTTT
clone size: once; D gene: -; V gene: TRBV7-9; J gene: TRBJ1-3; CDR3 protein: CASERVGGNTIYF; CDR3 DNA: TGTGCCAGCGAGCGGGTCGGTGGAAACACCATATATTTT
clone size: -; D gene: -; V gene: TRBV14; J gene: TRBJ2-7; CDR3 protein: CASSQEYEQYF; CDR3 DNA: TGTGCCAGCAGCCAAGAGTACGAGCAGTACTTC
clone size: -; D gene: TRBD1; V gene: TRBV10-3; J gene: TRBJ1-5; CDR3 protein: CAISEAGTGGTNQPQHF; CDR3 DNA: TGTGCCATCAGTGAGGCCGGGACAGGGGGAACCAATCAGCCCCAGCATTTT
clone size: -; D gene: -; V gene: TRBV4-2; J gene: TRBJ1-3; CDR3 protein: CASSQYRDSGNTIYF; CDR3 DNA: TGTGCCAGCAGCCAGTACAGAGACTCTGGAAACACCATATATTTT
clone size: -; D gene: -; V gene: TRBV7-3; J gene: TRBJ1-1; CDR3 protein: CASSLTSVLNTEAFF; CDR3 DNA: TGTGCCAGCAGCTTAACGTCCGTCTTGAACACTGAAGCTTTCTTT
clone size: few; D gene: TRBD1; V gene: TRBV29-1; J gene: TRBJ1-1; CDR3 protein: CSGTPTGGNTEAFF; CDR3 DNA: TGCAGCGGTACCCCGACAGGGGGGAACACTGAAGCTTTCTTT
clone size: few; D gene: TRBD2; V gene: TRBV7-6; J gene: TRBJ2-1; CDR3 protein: CASSLVSAGTSGGGIYNEQFF; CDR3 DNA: TGTGCCAGCAGCTTAGTATCAGCCGGGACTAGCGGGGGGGGAATTTACAATGAGCAGTTCTTC
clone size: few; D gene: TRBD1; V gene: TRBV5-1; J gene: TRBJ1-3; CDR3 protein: CASSLGQGDGNTIYF; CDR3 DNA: TGCGCCAGCAGCTTGGGACAGGGGGATGGAAACACCATATATTTT
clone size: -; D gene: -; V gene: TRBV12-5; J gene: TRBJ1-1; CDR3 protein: CASGSFPQNTEAFF; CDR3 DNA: TGTGCTAGTGGTTCCTTTCCACAGAACACTGAAGCTTTCTTT
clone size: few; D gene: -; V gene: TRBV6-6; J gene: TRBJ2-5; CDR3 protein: CASSQGETQYF; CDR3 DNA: TGTGCCAGCTCCCAGGGGGAGACCCAGTACTTC
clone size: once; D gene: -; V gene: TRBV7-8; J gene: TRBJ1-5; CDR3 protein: CASSLVGGGNQPQHF; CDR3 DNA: TGTGCCAGCAGCTTAGTCGGGGGTGGCAATCAGCCCCAGCATTTT
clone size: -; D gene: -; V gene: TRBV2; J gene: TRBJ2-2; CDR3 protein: CASTTGKVNTGELFF; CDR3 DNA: TGTGCCAGCACTACAGGGAAGGTGAACACCGGGGAGCTGTTTTTT
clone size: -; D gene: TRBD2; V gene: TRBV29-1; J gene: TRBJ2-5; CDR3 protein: CSVFERGGRETQYF; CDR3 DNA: TGCAGCGTTTTTGAGCGGGGGGGCCGGGAGACCCAGTACTTC